This T cell receptor beta chain came from a study of blood T cell repertoires in COVID-19. V was cut by 3 bases and J by 3 bases, with 8 bases left in between. This CDR3 comprises 13 residues. Germline values: CDR1 SGHNT, CDR2 YENEEA. Measured with immunoSEQ multiplex PCR; TCRdb has only the in-frame clones, and not every one. The table lists 60,000 to 95,000 clones, around 90% of them singletons. The specimen sequenced was peripheral blood. The TCR comes from a human donor in a cohort sampled during active COVID-19. The chain uses TRBV11-3 and TRBJ1-1, with a tentative D call TRBD1 (5 bases). The CDR3 DNA reads as TGTGCCAGCAGCTTCGGAGGGGACACTGAAGCTTTCTTT. Residues: CASSFGGDTEAFF.